What follows are 17 T cell receptor beta chains derived from one specimen sequenced in a study of early T cells in non-severe SARS-CoV-2 infection. In TCRdb, the 5' RACE reads were re-called with MiXCR into one record per CDR3 protein. The profile shows approximately 32,000 distinct CDR3 sequences, around 4.1% of them singletons. Material for sequencing was whole blood. The receptors originated from an adult who was a healthcare worker with PCR-confirmed SARS-CoV-2 infection or an uninfected control (not recorded which).

This clonotype showed up many times. The chain links TRBV12-3 or TRBV12-4 to TRBJ2-3; D is uncertain. The CDR3 extends over 12 amino acids. Trimming took 7 bases from V and 4 from J, leaving 9 bases between them. The chain's CDR3 is CASNNLADTQYF. The CDR3 region has the DNA TGTGCCAGCAACAATCTGGCAGATACGCAGTATTTT.

This clonotype was counted at least ten times. The genes are TRBV7-6 and TRBJ2-5, with D perhaps matching TRBD1 or TRBD2 (6 bases each). The CDR3 has 14 residues. V was clipped by 1 base and J by 9 bases, with 15 bases between them. Germline V gives CDR1 SGHVS, CDR2 FNYEAQ. Here the CDR3 reads CASSLVPGASPQYF. The CDR3 bases are TGTGCCAGCAGCTTAGTTCCGGGGGCGAGTCCCCAGTACTTC.

Comments on this clonotype: This may arise from a read error, as a much more abundant clone is one base away. The rearrangement joins TRBV6-1 to TRBJ2-7; D may be TRBD1 (6 bases). The CDR3 runs to 14 residues. Trimming shortened V by 8 bases and J by 7 bases, and 21 bases separated the two germline ends. Germline values: CDR1 MNHNS, CDR2 SASEGT. CDR3 in amino acids: CASGVPGQGPEQYF. The CDR3 DNA is TGTGCCAGCGGGGTCCCGGGACAAGGCCCGGAGCAGTACTTC.

This clonotype was detected ten times or more. The chain links TRBV7-6 to TRBJ2-7; 10 bases are a match to TRBD2. Unmatched junction bases numbered 9, after V lost 6 bases and J lost 1 base. Germline CDR1 SGHVS, CDR2 FNYEAQ. This CDR3 has 16 residues. The DNA of the CDR3 is TGTGCCAGCAGACCCCCCGGGACTAGCGTTTCCTACGAGCAGTACTTC. It yields the protein CASRPPGTSVSYEQYF. Full variable domain (rest looked up from reference TRBV7-6 and TRBJ2-7): GAGVSQSPRYKVTKRGQDVALRCDPISGHVSLYWYRQALGQGPEFLTYFNYEAQQDKSGLPNDRFSAERPEGSISTLTIQRTEQRDSAMYRCASRPPGTSVSYEQYFGPGTRLTVT.

This clonotype has at least ten counts. The rearrangement links TRBV10-3 to TRBJ1-2; 7 nucleotides agree with TRBD1. The germline CDR1 and CDR2 sequences are ENHRY and SYGVKD. This CDR3 has 14 residues. The trim removed 0 bases at V and 8 bases at J, leaving 6 bases unmatched. CDR3: CAISESDRERGYTF. CDR3 DNA sequence: TGTGCCATCAGTGAGTCTGACAGGGAAAGAGGCTACACCTTC.

The chain couples TRBV28 to TRBJ2-7, with D perhaps assigned TRBD1 or TRBD2 (5 bases each). Germline assignment: CDR1 MDHEN and CDR2 SYDVKM. Deletions cut 8 bases from V and 4 bases from J, with 15 bases between. The CDR3 consists of 13 residues. The CDR3 spells CASYSGASYEQYF. The CDR3 coding sequence is TGTGCCAGCTATTCCGGGGCTTCGTACGAGCAGTACTTC.

Ten or more counts support this clonotype. The V gene is TRBV18, the J gene TRBJ2-7; D is possibly TRBD1 (6 bases). Germline loops: CDR1 KGHSH, CDR2 LQKENI. Trimming stripped 6 bases from V and 1 base from J, with 19 bases between. The CDR3 has 16 amino acids. In nucleotides, the CDR3 is TGTGCCAGCTCTAAAGAGGCAGGGGCCTCTTCCTACGAGCAGTACTTC. Translated, it gives CASSKEAGASSYEQYF.

This clonotype was detected only a few times. In DNA, the CDR3 is TGTGCCAGCACCGGGGATTACGTCACTGAAGCTTTCTTT. This translates into CASTGDYVTEAFF. The V and J genes are TRBV2 and TRBJ1-1; D gene unclear. V was pared by 7 bases and J by 4 bases, with 13 bases between. From germline, CDR1 is SNHLY and CDR2 FYNNEI. This CDR3 comprises 13 residues.

Ten or more counts support this clonotype. The rearrangement uses TRBV6-2 or TRBV6-3 and TRBJ2-3; 9 nucleotides agree with TRBD1. The ends lost 5 bases at V and 4 bases at J; junction bases unmatched: 10. This CDR3 has 16 residues. Germline assignment: CDR1 MNHEY and CDR2 SVGEGT. CDR3 coding DNA: TGTGCCAGCAGTATACAGGGGGCCCTCTTCGCAGATACGCAGTATTTT. Translation gives CASSIQGALFADTQYF.

This clonotype was observed a handful of times. The chain combines TRBV6-6 with TRBJ2-5; D is uncertain. V was cut by 3 bases and J by 1 base, with 9 bases left in between. This CDR3 spans 14 amino acids. The germline V gene has CDR1 MNHNY and CDR2 SVGAGI (reference sequence). The CDR3 DNA reads as TGTGCCAGCAGTTATCGGGCTCCCCAAGAGACCCAGTACTTC. Its protein product is CASSYRAPQETQYF.

This clonotype was counted ten times or more. The gene calls are TRBV7-9 and TRBJ1-3; weak D call: TRBD1 (5 bases). V lost 5 bases, J lost 0 bases, and 17 bases lay in between. The germline V gene encodes CDR1 SEHNR and CDR2 FQNEAQ (reference sequence). The CDR3 has 17 amino acids. This chain's CDR3 is CASSEGLYDSSGNTIYF. CDR3 sequence (DNA): TGTGCCAGCAGCGAGGGGCTTTACGACAGCTCTGGAAACACCATATATTTT.

This chain links TRBV4-3 with TRBJ1-4; D is unclear. This CDR3 is 16 amino acids long. Germline V gene lookup returns CDR1 LGHNA and CDR2 YSLEER. Trimming took off 1 base at V and 11 bases at J, with 20 bases between the two ends. CDR3 sequence: CASSQASEGALGKLFF. The CDR3 nucleotides are TGCGCCAGCAGCCAAGCTAGCGAAGGAGCCCTTGGGAAACTGTTTTTT.

This clonotype has at least ten counts. The V call is TRBV18, the J call TRBJ1-4, with unresolved D. The CDR3 length is 16 residues. V dropped 0 bases and J dropped 8 bases, with 16 bases sitting between them. CDR1 is KGHSH and CDR2 is LQKENI in the germline V gene. CDR3 loop: CASSPPHAPDDEKLFF. For the CDR3, the DNA is TGTGCCAGCTCACCACCACACGCACCAGACGACGAAAAACTGTTTTTT.

Ten or more counts support this clonotype. The CDR3 here is CASSYSAPGTSGTGELFF. CDR3 sequence (DNA): TGTGCCAGCAGTTACTCCGCCCCCGGGACTAGCGGAACCGGGGAGCTGTTTTTT. The chain joins TRBV6-5 to TRBJ2-2, with 11 bases fitting TRBD2. After removal of 0 bases from V and 5 bases from J, the junction contained 8 bases not matched to a gene. Germline loops: CDR1 MNHEY, CDR2 SVGAGI. The CDR3 spans 18 residues.

The sample holds many counts of this clonotype. This chain connects TRBV19 to TRBJ2-5, with TRBD2 identical over 7 bases. Germline V gives CDR1 LNHDA, CDR2 SQIVND (reference sequence). This CDR3 has 16 amino acids. The V segment lost 4 bases and the J segment 3 bases; nucleotides outside the gene matches: 11. The CDR3 DNA follows: TGTGCCAGTAGTAGGGTAGGCGGGAGATCAGAAGAGACCCAGTACTTC. It translates to CASSRVGGRSEETQYF.

The chain is built from TRBV15 and TRBJ1-1; D remains unclear. The ends were cut back, 8 bases at V and 5 bases at J, with 9 bases in the middle. This CDR3 spans 11 amino acids. From germline, CDR1 is LNHNV and CDR2 YYDKDF (reference sequence). In nucleotides, the CDR3 is TGTGCCACCGGAGTCTTTACTGAAGCTTTCTTT. Its protein is CATGVFTEAFF. Full variable domain (rest looked up from reference TRBV15 and TRBJ1-1): DAMVIQNPRYQVTQFGKPVTLSCSQTLNHNVMYWYQQKSSQAPKLLFHYYDKDFNNEADTPDNFQSRRPNTSFCFLDIRSPGLGDTAMYLCATGVFTEAFFGQGTRLTVV.

This clonotype was counted only a few times. The chain recombines TRBV24-1 with TRBJ2-7, with a tentative D call TRBD2 (5 bases). Germline lookup yields CDR1 KGHDR and CDR2 SFDVKD. CDR3 size: 13 residues. V was shortened by 5 bases and J by 6 bases, with 13 bases between the two germline ends. CDR3 residues: CATSAGFGAEQYF. DNA of the CDR3: TGTGCCACCAGTGCGGGGTTCGGCGCCGAGCAGTACTTC.